Listed below are T cell receptor beta chains from one sample, sequenced in a study of T cells after posttransplantation cyclophosphamide. Sequencing used immunoSEQ multiplex PCR; TCRdb keeps in-frame clones, though not all of them. The sample was found to contain about 24,000 clones, and every one recurs. The sequencing sample was made of PBMCs. All receptors come from a woman aged 55-69 years in good health, CMV-negative, and a related stem cell transplant donor. Each CDR3 is given with its conserved first and last residue. Fields, in order: D gene, J gene, V gene, clone size, CDR3 DNA, CDR3 protein. A D gene is named only where the DNA matches it firmly. Only some rows state a clone size, as once, few, many or a class for expanded clones.

D gene: -
J gene: TRBJ2-7
V gene: TRBV18
clone size: few
CDR3 DNA: TGTGCCAGCTCGCCAGGGGGAGGAGTCGGGGGAAACGAGTACTTC
CDR3 protein: CASSPGGGVGGNEYF

D gene: TRBD1
J gene: TRBJ2-3
V gene: TRBV5-5
clone size: -
CDR3 DNA: TGTGCCAGCAGCCTCGGAGACAGGGGAGCAGATACGCAGTATTTT
CDR3 protein: CASSLGDRGADTQYF

D gene: TRBD1
J gene: TRBJ1-1
V gene: TRBV5-4
clone size: many
CDR3 DNA: TGTGCCAGCAGCTTGCAGGGGGTGGAAACTGAAGCTTTCTTT
CDR3 protein: CASSLQGVETEAFF

D gene: TRBD2
J gene: TRBJ2-1
V gene: TRBV18
clone size: many
CDR3 DNA: TGTGCCAGCTCACCACCTAGCGGGAGGGTCGATGAGCAGTTCTTC
CDR3 protein: CASSPPSGRVDEQFF

D gene: -
J gene: TRBJ2-6
V gene: TRBV7-5
clone size: many
CDR3 DNA: TGTGTCAGAAGCCCGCTAGGACAGGCCCTTTCTGGGGCCAACGTCCTGACTTTC
CDR3 protein: CVRSPLGQALSGANVLTF

D gene: -
J gene: TRBJ1-6
V gene: TRBV18
clone size: many
CDR3 DNA: TGTGCCAGCTCACGACCGACAGGCTCGAATTCACCCCTCCACTTT
CDR3 protein: CASSRPTGSNSPLHF

D gene: TRBD1
J gene: TRBJ2-1
V gene: TRBV7-2
clone size: -
CDR3 DNA: TGTGCCAGCAGCTCCAGAGGGGGCGGTAGCTCCTACAATGAGCAGTTCTTC
CDR3 protein: CASSSRGGGSSYNEQFF

D gene: -
J gene: TRBJ1-2
V gene: TRBV28
clone size: few
CDR3 DNA: TGTGCCAGCAGCCTCCCACAGGGCTCCGTTGGCTACACCTTC
CDR3 protein: CASSLPQGSVGYTF

D gene: TRBD1
J gene: TRBJ1-2
V gene: TRBV2
clone size: many
CDR3 DNA: TGTGCCAGCAGCCGACAGGGGAGGAACTATGGCTACACCTTC
CDR3 protein: CASSRQGRNYGYTF

D gene: -
J gene: TRBJ2-7
V gene: TRBV5-4
clone size: many
CDR3 DNA: TGTGCCAGCAGCCCGCCGAGCTCCTACGAGCAGTACTTC
CDR3 protein: CASSPPSSYEQYF

D gene: TRBD1
J gene: TRBJ2-6
V gene: TRBV7-8
clone size: many
CDR3 DNA: TGTGCCAGCAGCCCGTCTGGACAGGGGTACACTGGGGCCAACGTCCTGACTTTC
CDR3 protein: CASSPSGQGYTGANVLTF

D gene: -
J gene: TRBJ2-1
V gene: TRBV18
clone size: many
CDR3 DNA: TGTGCCAGCTCAATGAGGGGGAAAAATTATGAGCAGTTCTTC
CDR3 protein: CASSMRGKNYEQFF

D gene: -
J gene: TRBJ1-1
V gene: TRBV5-6
clone size: many
CDR3 DNA: TGTGCCAGCAGCCGGGGTGGGACTGAAGCTTTCTTT
CDR3 protein: CASSRGGTEAFF

D gene: TRBD2
J gene: TRBJ2-5
V gene: TRBV10-3
clone size: many
CDR3 DNA: TGTGCCATCCGGGAGGGAGGGGAGACCCAGTACTTC
CDR3 protein: CAIREGGETQYF

D gene: -
J gene: TRBJ1-2
V gene: TRBV5-4
clone size: many
CDR3 DNA: TGTGCCAGCAGCTTGGACGGAGGGTATGGCTACACCTTC
CDR3 protein: CASSLDGGYGYTF

D gene: TRBD1
J gene: TRBJ1-1
V gene: TRBV5-4
clone size: many
CDR3 DNA: TGTGCCAGCAGTTACGGACAGGGACGGACTGAAGCTTTCTTT
CDR3 protein: CASSYGQGRTEAFF

D gene: -
J gene: TRBJ2-5
V gene: TRBV10-3
clone size: -
CDR3 DNA: TGTGCCATCAGGGCAGGGGAGACCCAGTACTTC
CDR3 protein: CAIRAGETQYF

D gene: TRBD1
J gene: TRBJ1-6
V gene: TRBV9
clone size: -
CDR3 DNA: TGTGCCAGCAGCCCTCAATCCCGGGGGACAGTTAATTCACCCCTCCACTTT
CDR3 protein: CASSPQSRGTVNSPLHF

D gene: -
J gene: TRBJ2-1
V gene: TRBV21-1
clone size: many
CDR3 DNA: TGTGCCAGCAGCAAAGTTCTAGCGGGAGGCTGTTCTTCCAATGAGCAGTTCTTC
CDR3 protein: CASSKVLAGGCSSNEQFF

D gene: -
J gene: TRBJ1-1
V gene: TRBV7-2
clone size: few
CDR3 DNA: TGTGCCAGCAGCCCTGTTAGCGGGGGCGCGAACACTGAAGCTTTCTTT
CDR3 protein: CASSPVSGGANTEAFF

D gene: -
J gene: TRBJ2-5
V gene: TRBV29-1
clone size: -
CDR3 DNA: TGCAGCGTTGTCGGGTCAGGGAATCAAGAGACCCAGTACTTC
CDR3 protein: CSVVGSGNQETQYF

D gene: -
J gene: TRBJ2-1
V gene: TRBV6-5
clone size: many
CDR3 DNA: TGTGCCAGCAGCCTCTCACGGGGGGCGGGGAATGAGCAGTTCTTC
CDR3 protein: CASSLSRGAGNEQFF

D gene: -
J gene: TRBJ2-5
V gene: TRBV14
clone size: many
CDR3 DNA: TGTGCCAGCAGCCCCCGGGACTTTCAAGAGACCCAGTACTTC
CDR3 protein: CASSPRDFQETQYF

D gene: -
J gene: TRBJ1-4
V gene: TRBV13
clone size: many
CDR3 DNA: TGTGCCAGCAGCTTACGGGCACAGGGCGCTAATGAAAAACTGTTTTTT
CDR3 protein: CASSLRAQGANEKLFF

D gene: TRBD1
J gene: TRBJ2-1
V gene: TRBV7-9
clone size: many
CDR3 DNA: TGTGCCAGCAGCCCAGGACAGGCAGCCCACAATGAGCAGTTCTTC
CDR3 protein: CASSPGQAAHNEQFF

D gene: TRBD1
J gene: TRBJ1-2
V gene: TRBV5-1
clone size: many
CDR3 DNA: TGCGCCAGCAGCTTGCAAGGACAGGGGGCGCAGGGCTACACCTTC
CDR3 protein: CASSLQGQGAQGYTF

D gene: -
J gene: TRBJ2-2
V gene: TRBV10-3
clone size: many
CDR3 DNA: TGTGCCATCAGGGGGACAATCAACACCGGGGAGCTGTTTTTT
CDR3 protein: CAIRGTINTGELFF

D gene: TRBD1
J gene: TRBJ1-1
V gene: TRBV2
clone size: many
CDR3 DNA: TGTGCCAGCGGGGACAGGGGGCCCTACACTGAAGCTTTCTTT
CDR3 protein: CASGDRGPYTEAFF

D gene: TRBD2
J gene: TRBJ2-3
V gene: TRBV5-1
clone size: many
CDR3 DNA: TGCGCCAGCCAGCCTTTTACTAGCGGCATCACAGATACGCAGTATTTT
CDR3 protein: CASQPFTSGITDTQYF

D gene: -
J gene: TRBJ2-5
V gene: TRBV6-5
clone size: many
CDR3 DNA: TGTGCCAGCAGTTACCGGGGGGCTCGGGAGACCCAGTACTTC
CDR3 protein: CASSYRGARETQYF

D gene: TRBD1
J gene: TRBJ2-1
V gene: TRBV5-5
clone size: many
CDR3 DNA: TGTGCCAGCAGCTTGTGGGACAGATCCCATGAGCAGTTCTTC
CDR3 protein: CASSLWDRSHEQFF

D gene: TRBD2
J gene: TRBJ2-7
V gene: TRBV5-4
clone size: many
CDR3 DNA: TGTGCCAGCAGCTTGGGGCGGGAGGGCCGTGAGCAGTACTTC
CDR3 protein: CASSLGREGREQYF

D gene: TRBD1
J gene: TRBJ2-1
V gene: TRBV6-5
clone size: many
CDR3 DNA: TGTGCCAGCAGACAGGGGAGCTCCTACAATGAGCAGTTCTTC
CDR3 protein: CASRQGSSYNEQFF

D gene: -
J gene: TRBJ1-1
V gene: TRBV18
clone size: many
CDR3 DNA: TGTGCCAGCTCACCTTGGGCACAGAACACTGAAGCTTTCTTT
CDR3 protein: CASSPWAQNTEAFF

D gene: -
J gene: TRBJ2-7
V gene: TRBV10-2
clone size: medium-sized
CDR3 DNA: TGCGCCAGCAGTGAGTCGGGACTGACGCAGTACTTC
CDR3 protein: CASSESGLTQYF

D gene: TRBD1
J gene: TRBJ1-5
V gene: TRBV7-4
clone size: many
CDR3 DNA: TGTGCCAGCAGCTTAGAGGCAGGGGGCGCATTCCAGCCCCAGCATTTT
CDR3 protein: CASSLEAGGAFQPQHF

D gene: -
J gene: TRBJ2-6
V gene: TRBV21-1
clone size: many
CDR3 DNA: TGTGCCAGCGGATACAGGGGGCTTTCTTCTGGGGCCAACGTCCTGACTTTC
CDR3 protein: CASGYRGLSSGANVLTF

D gene: -
J gene: TRBJ2-3
V gene: TRBV7-9
clone size: few
CDR3 DNA: TGTGCCAGCAGCTTAGTCCGGGACATTGCGCAGTATTTT
CDR3 protein: CASSLVRDIAQYF

D gene: TRBD1
J gene: TRBJ1-4
V gene: TRBV5-4
clone size: many
CDR3 DNA: TGTGCCAGCAGCCGCGAGGGACAGCCGAATGAAAAACTGTTTTTT
CDR3 protein: CASSREGQPNEKLFF

D gene: TRBD1
J gene: TRBJ2-5
V gene: TRBV14
clone size: many
CDR3 DNA: TGTGCCAGCGGATCTTCTGACAGGGGTCGTGAGACCCAGTACTTC
CDR3 protein: CASGSSDRGRETQYF

D gene: -
J gene: TRBJ2-3
V gene: TRBV7-3
clone size: many
CDR3 DNA: TGTGCCAGCAGCTTAGTACAGACCACAGATACGCAGTATTTT
CDR3 protein: CASSLVQTTDTQYF

D gene: -
J gene: TRBJ2-5
V gene: TRBV11-2
clone size: many
CDR3 DNA: TGTGCCAGCAGCCAACAGGTTATGGAGACCCAGTACTTC
CDR3 protein: CASSQQVMETQYF

D gene: -
J gene: TRBJ1-2
V gene: TRBV9
clone size: few
CDR3 DNA: TGTGCCAGCAGCGTAGAGGCAGGGGATGGCTACACCTTC
CDR3 protein: CASSVEAGDGYTF

D gene: -
J gene: TRBJ2-5
V gene: TRBV11-2
clone size: many
CDR3 DNA: TGTGCCAGCAGCTTCTCGGGGACCCAGTACTTC
CDR3 protein: CASSFSGTQYF